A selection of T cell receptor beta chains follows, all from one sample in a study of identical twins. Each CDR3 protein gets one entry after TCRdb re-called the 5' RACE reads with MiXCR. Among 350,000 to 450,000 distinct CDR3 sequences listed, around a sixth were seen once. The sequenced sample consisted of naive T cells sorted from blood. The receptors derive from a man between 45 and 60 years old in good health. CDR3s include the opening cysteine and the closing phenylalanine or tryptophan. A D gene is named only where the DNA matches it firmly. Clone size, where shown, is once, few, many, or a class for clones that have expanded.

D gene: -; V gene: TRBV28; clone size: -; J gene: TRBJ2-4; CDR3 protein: CASSLLARVNIQYF; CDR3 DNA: TGTGCCAGCAGTTTATTGGCTAGGGTCAACATTCAGTACTTC
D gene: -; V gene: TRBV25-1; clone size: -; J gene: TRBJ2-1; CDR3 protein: CASSLRGVSYNEQFF; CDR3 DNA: TGTGCCAGCAGCCTCAGGGGAGTCTCCTACAATGAGCAGTTCTTC
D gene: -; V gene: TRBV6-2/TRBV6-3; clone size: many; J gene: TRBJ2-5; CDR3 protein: CASSYTETQYF; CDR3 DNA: TGTGCCAGCAGTTACACGGAGACCCAGTACTTC
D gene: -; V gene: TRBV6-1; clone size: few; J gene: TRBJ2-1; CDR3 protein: CASSGYRAKSNEQFF; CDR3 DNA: TGTGCCAGCAGTGGATACAGGGCCAAAAGCAATGAGCAGTTCTTC
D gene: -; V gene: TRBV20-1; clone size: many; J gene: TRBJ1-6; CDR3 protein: CSARAAYSNSPLHF; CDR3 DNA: TGCAGTGCTAGAGCAGCCTACTCTAATTCACCCCTCCACTTT
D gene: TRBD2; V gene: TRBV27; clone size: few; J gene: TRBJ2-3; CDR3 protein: CASSLTSGSPWTSTDTQYF; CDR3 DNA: TGTGCCAGCAGTTTAACTAGCGGTTCTCCGTGGACTAGCACAGATACGCAGTATTTT
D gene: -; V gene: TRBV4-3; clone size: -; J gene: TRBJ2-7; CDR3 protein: CASSQDTMAGSYEQYF; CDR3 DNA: TGCGCCAGCAGCCAAGATACCATGGCAGGGTCGTACGAGCAGTACTTC
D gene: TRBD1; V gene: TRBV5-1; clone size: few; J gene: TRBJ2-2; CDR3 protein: CASSPGDRTNTGELFF; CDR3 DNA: TGCGCCAGCAGCCCTGGGGACAGAACGAACACCGGGGAGCTGTTTTTT
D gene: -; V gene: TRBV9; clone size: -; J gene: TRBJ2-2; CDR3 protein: CASSVGPPQRIRTNTGELFF; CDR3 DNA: TGTGCCAGCAGCGTGGGTCCCCCTCAGAGAATACGGACTAACACCGGGGAGCTGTTTTTT
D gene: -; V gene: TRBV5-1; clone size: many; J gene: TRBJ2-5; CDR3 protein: CASSLATGREETQYF; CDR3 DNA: TGCGCCAGCAGCTTGGCTACGGGAAGGGAAGAGACCCAGTACTTC
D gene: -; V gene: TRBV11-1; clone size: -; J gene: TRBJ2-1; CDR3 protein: CASSLDWTLRNEQFF; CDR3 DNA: TGTGCCAGCAGCTTAGATTGGACCTTACGGAATGAGCAGTTCTTC
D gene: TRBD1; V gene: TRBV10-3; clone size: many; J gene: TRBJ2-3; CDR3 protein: CAISDPLGTAYTDTQYF; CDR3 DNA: TGTGCCATCAGTGACCCGCTGGGGACAGCATACACAGATACGCAGTATTTT
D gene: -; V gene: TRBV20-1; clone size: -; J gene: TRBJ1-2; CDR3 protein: CSARTTTENYGYTF; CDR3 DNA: TGCAGTGCTAGAACAACGACAGAGAACTATGGCTACACCTTC
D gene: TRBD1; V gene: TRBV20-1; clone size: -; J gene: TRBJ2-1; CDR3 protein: CSARAQTGVSYNEQFF; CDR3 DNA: TGCAGTGCTAGAGCTCAGACAGGGGTCTCCTACAATGAGCAGTTCTTC
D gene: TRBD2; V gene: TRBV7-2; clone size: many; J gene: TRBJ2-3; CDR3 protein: CASSSLLAGSTDTQYF; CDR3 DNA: TGTGCCAGCAGCTCTCTATTAGCGGGGAGCACAGATACGCAGTATTTT
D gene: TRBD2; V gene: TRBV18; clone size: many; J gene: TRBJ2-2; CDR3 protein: CASSPPWLAGTGELFF; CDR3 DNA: TGTGCCAGCTCACCACCGTGGCTAGCGGGGACCGGGGAGCTGTTTTTT
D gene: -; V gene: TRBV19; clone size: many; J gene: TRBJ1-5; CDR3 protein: CASSRRGAGGSQPQHF; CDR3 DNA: TGTGCCAGTAGTCGGCGCGGCGCAGGCGGCAGTCAGCCCCAGCATTTT
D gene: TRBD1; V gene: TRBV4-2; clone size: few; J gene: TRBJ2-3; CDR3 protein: CASSHETPGQGFAQYF; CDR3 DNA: TGTGCCAGCAGCCATGAAACACCGGGACAGGGATTTGCGCAGTATTTT
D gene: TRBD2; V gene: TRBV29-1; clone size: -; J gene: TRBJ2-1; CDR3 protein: CSVVGLAGGLDEQSF; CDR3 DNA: TGCAGCGTTGTAGGCCTAGCGGGAGGGCTCGATGAGCAGTCCTTC
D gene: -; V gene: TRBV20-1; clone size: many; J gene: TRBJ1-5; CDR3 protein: CSARFGTANQPQHF; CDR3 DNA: TGCAGTGCGAGATTCGGGACGGCTAATCAGCCCCAGCATTTT
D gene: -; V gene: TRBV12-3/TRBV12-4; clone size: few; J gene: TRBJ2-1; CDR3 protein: CASSKVVEQFF; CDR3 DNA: TGTGCCAGCAGTAAGGTGGTTGAGCAGTTCTTC
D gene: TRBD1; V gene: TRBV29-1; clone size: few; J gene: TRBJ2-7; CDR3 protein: CSVPGTGGIGYEQYF; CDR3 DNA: TGCAGCGTGCCCGGGACAGGGGGCATAGGCTACGAGCAGTACTTC
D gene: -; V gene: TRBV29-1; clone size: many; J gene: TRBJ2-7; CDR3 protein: CSFRRDGSSYEQYF; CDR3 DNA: TGCAGCTTCCGGAGGGACGGGAGCTCCTACGAGCAGTACTTC
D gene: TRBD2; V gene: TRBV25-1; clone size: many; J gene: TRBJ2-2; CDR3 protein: CASSGGAGTNTGELFF; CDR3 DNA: TGTGCCAGCAGTGGGGGAGCGGGAACGAACACCGGGGAGCTGTTTTTT
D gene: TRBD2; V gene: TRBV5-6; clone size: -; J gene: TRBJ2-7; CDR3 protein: CASSSPSSGVIYEQYF; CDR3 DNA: TGTGCCAGCAGCTCCCCCTCTAGCGGGGTCATTTACGAGCAGTACTTC
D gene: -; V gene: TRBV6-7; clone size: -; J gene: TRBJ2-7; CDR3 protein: CASSYPDRSYEQYF; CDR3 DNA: TGTGCCAGCAGTTACCCCGACAGGAGCTACGAGCAGTACTTC
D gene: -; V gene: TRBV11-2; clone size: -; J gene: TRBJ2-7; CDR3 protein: CASSLTMAVRGEQYF; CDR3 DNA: TGTGCCAGCAGCTTAACTATGGCGGTGAGGGGAGAGCAGTACTTC
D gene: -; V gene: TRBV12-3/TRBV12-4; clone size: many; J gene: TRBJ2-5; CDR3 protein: CASSYTDRETQYF; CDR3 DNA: TGTGCCAGCAGTTACACGGATAGAGAGACCCAGTACTTC
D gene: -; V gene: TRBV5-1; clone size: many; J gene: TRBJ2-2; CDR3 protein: CASSLAPSTGELFF; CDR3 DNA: TGCGCCAGCAGCTTGGCCCCAAGCACCGGGGAGCTGTTTTTT